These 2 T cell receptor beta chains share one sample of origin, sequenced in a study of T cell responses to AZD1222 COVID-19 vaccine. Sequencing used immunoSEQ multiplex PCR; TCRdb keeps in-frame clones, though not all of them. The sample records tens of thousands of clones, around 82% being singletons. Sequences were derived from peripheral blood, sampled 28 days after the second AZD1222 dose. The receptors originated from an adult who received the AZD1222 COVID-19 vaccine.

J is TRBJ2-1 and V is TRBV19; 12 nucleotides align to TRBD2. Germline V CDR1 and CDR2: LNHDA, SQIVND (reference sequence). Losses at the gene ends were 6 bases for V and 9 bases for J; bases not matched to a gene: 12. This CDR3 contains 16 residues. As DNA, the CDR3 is TGTGCCAGTAGAGACTCTAGCGGGAGGGCCAACACTGAGCAGTTCTTC. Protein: CASRDSSGRANTEQFF.

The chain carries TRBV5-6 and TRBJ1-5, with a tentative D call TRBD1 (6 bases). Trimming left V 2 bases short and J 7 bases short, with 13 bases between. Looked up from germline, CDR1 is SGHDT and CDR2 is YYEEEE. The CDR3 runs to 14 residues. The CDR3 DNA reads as TGTGCCAGCAGCTTCGGACAGATCCACCAGCCCCAGCATTTT. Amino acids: CASSFGQIHQPQHF.